The sequence of this T cell receptor (beta chain) was determined in a study of blood T cell repertoires in COVID-19. Study details: COVID-19 samples, acute and convalescent, were from the United States, Italy and Spain. T cells, B-cell-depleted T cells, or PBMCs provided the cDNA or gDNA that served as material.

Seattle patient enrollment occurred during active infection, with longitudinal follow-up thereafter. Sequencing was performed with immunoSEQ multiplex PCR; in TCRdb, only in-frame clones are kept and a portion is missing. The data show 150,000 to 200,000 clones, with approximately 80% seen just once and roughly 11% held by the top ten. The sequence came from a woman aged 40 to 49 with COVID-19, enrolled during active disease. Sequenced input: peripheral blood.

CDR3 sequence: CASSIGGARTDTQYF. The CDR3 nucleotides are TGTGCCAGTAGTATCGGAGGGGCGCGGACAGATACGCAGTATTTT. The gene calls are TRBV19 and TRBJ2-3; D is perhaps TRBD2 (6 bases). This CDR3 is 15 amino acids long. Between the trimmed V and J ends, which lost 3 bases and 3 bases, there was a span of 13 bases. Germline V gives CDR1 LNHDA, CDR2 SQIVND (reference sequence).